This T cell receptor beta chain was sequenced for a study of control samples from healthy donors and cancer patients (dated by TCRdb to 2020 to 2022). V loses 3 bases, J loses 5 bases, and the germline ends lie 14 bases apart. Via the germline V gene, CDR1 is SGHRS and CDR2 YFSETQ. Spanning cysteine to phenylalanine, the CDR3 consists of 14 amino acids. The kept DNA is CDR3 alone, 42 bases in frame from the first base. Of note for this clone: No cognate antigen has been identified for it. Within one base of it there is no much larger clone, and no base qualities were kept.

Library method: the immunoSEQ multiplex PCR assay. TCRdb limited this immuneACCESS table to in-frame rearrangements with V and J called. A share of clones is missing; checked studies link under half to unresolved V genes, and the rest is unexplained. This sample has about 130,000 clones in its table, and 75% to 95% of those were observed once. Roughly 2.7% of the sample is in the top ten clones. This receptor was identified in a man aged 18-30 years in good health. The V gene is TRBV5-1 and the J gene is TRBJ1-1; a weak D assignment points to TRBD1 (5 bases agree). The sample consisted of blood. Here is the DNA: TGCGCCAGCAGCTGGGGCGGGGCGCAAACTGAAGCTTTCTTT. It translates to CASSWGGAQTEAFF.